These 3 T cell receptor beta chains originate from one sample sequenced in a study of T cell changes during pregnancy in multiple sclerosis. Generated by immunoSEQ multiplex PCR, the TCRdb table keeps only in-frame clones and is missing some. The sample carries 65,000 to 80,000 clones, approximately 95% recorded once. Sequenced here: peripheral blood, sampled in the first trimester of pregnancy. These receptors were collected from a female donor with multiple sclerosis, enrolled in a pregnancy study.

The genes are TRBV1 and TRBJ2-5; the table's D call, TRBD2, has no DNA check behind it. TRBV1 is classified as a pseudogene. This CDR3 has 15 residues. CDR3 in DNA: TGCACCAGCAGCCCTAGCGGGGGGGCCCAAGAGACCCAGTACTTC. As protein: CTSSPSGGAQETQYF.

The chain employs TRBV2 and TRBJ2-7; unclear D gene. CDR3 length: 10 amino acids. Germline CDR1 reads SNHLY; CDR2 reads FYNNEI. Trimming cost V 7 bases and J 4 bases, with 5 bases left between them. CDR3 sequence (DNA): TGTGCCAGCACCCGTTACGAGCAGTACTTC. This translates into CASTRYEQYF.

The gene calls are TRBV9 and TRBJ2-1; the D is unclear. The length of the CDR3 is 14 residues. The ends were cut back, 0 bases at V and 4 bases at J, with 8 bases in the middle. Germline V lookup: CDR1 SGDLS, CDR2 YYNGEE. The CDR3 spells CASSVAGLYNEQFF. In DNA, the CDR3 is TGTGCCAGCAGCGTAGCTGGGCTATACAATGAGCAGTTCTTC.